This TCR beta chain was identified in a study of blood T cell repertoires in COVID-19. As for the study in general: From the United States, Italy and Spain came samples of acute and convalescent COVID-19. The analysed material was cDNA or gDNA that came from T cells, B-cell-depleted T cells, or PBMCs.

This CDR3 has 14 residues. Trimming shortened V by 4 bases and J by 5 bases, and 14 bases separated the two germline ends. The germline V gene has CDR1 SGHDT and CDR2 YYEEEE. Symptom resolution, clearance, or two negative PCRs marked donors in Cohort 3 as recovered. Authors' processing steps: Nucleated cell counts were estimated from reference gene primer amplification. The protocol was immunoSEQ multiplex PCR, while the TCRdb copy is restricted to in-frame clones and leaves out a portion. V and J calls plus clone size are reproduced from that table; the DNA served to infer D and trimming. The table records hundreds of thousands of clones, 75% to 90% of them present only once.

This chain uses TRBV5-6 with TRBJ2-3, with unresolved D. The sequenced sample was PBMCs or T cells enriched from blood (not recorded which). This TCR was sampled from a woman aged 25 to 39 who had recovered from COVID-19. As DNA, the CDR3 is TGTGCCAGCAGCGCCTTTAAAGCTAGAGATACGCAGTATTTT. Translated, it gives CASSAFKARDTQYF. Based on the CDR3 plus reference TRBV5-6 and TRBJ2-3, the full variable domain is DAGVTQSPTHLIKTRGQQVTLRCSPKSGHDTVSWYQQALGQGPQFIFQYYEEEERQRGNFPDRFSGHQFPNYSSELNVNALLLGDSALYLCASSAFKARDTQYFGPGTRLTVL.